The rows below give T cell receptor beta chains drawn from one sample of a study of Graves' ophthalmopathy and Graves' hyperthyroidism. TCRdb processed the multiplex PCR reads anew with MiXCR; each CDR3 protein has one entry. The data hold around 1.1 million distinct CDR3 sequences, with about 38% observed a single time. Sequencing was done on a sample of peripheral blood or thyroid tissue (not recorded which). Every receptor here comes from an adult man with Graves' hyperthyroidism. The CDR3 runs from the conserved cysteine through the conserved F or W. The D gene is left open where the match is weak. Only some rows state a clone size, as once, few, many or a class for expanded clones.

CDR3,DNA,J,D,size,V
CASSARGDSNQPQHF,TGTGCCAGCAGTGCCCGAGGGGATAGCAATCAGCCCCAGCATTTT,TRBJ1-5,NA,many,TRBV2
CSVEGTGGSYTF,TGCAGCGTTGAGGGGACAGGTGGGAGCTACACCTTC,TRBJ1-2,TRBD1,many,TRBV29-1
CAISDPGLAGPEGEQYF,TGTGCCATCAGTGATCCGGGCCTAGCGGGACCCGAGGGGGAGCAGTACTTC,TRBJ2-7,TRBD2,many,TRBV10-3
CSVPPGQGGSPLHF,TGCAGCGTTCCCCCGGGACAGGGGGGCTCACCCCTCCACTTT,TRBJ1-6,TRBD1,NA,TRBV29-1
CASSSLRQGRYGTDTQYF,TGTGCCAGCAGTTCCCTCCGACAGGGGAGATATGGAACAGATACGCAGTATTTT,TRBJ2-3,TRBD1,NA,TRBV12-3/TRBV12-4
CASSLIAASETQYF,TGTGCCAGCAGCCTGATAGCGGCTAGTGAGACCCAGTACTTC,TRBJ2-5,NA,NA,TRBV12-3/TRBV12-4
CASSFGRMETQYF,TGTGCCAGCAGCTTTGGGCGTATGGAGACCCAGTACTTC,TRBJ2-5,NA,NA,TRBV7-8
CASSFTGGHYEQYF,TGCGCCAGCAGCTTCACAGGGGGACACTACGAGCAGTACTTC,TRBJ2-7,TRBD1,many,TRBV5-1
CASGQDLYGYTF,TGCGCCAGCGGGCAGGATCTCTATGGCTACACCTTC,TRBJ1-2,NA,NA,TRBV7-9
CAITGEYADTQYF,TGTGCCATCACGGGGGAGTACGCAGATACGCAGTATTTT,TRBJ2-3,NA,NA,TRBV10-3
CASSVGSGEGSGANVLTF,TGTGCCAGCAGCGTAGGTTCAGGGGAGGGTTCTGGGGCCAACGTCCTGACTTTC,TRBJ2-6,NA,NA,TRBV9